What follows are 20 T cell receptor beta chains derived from one specimen sequenced in a study of blood T cell repertoires in COVID-19. Sequencing was performed with immunoSEQ multiplex PCR; in TCRdb, only in-frame clones are kept and a portion is missing. The sample has approximately 270,000 clones, around 88% seen once; the top ten hold roughly 0.8%. Sequencing was carried out using peripheral blood. All receptors derive from a young man with acute or convalescent COVID-19.

This clone is a singleton in its sample. The chain has TRBV28 and TRBJ2-3; 9 bases are a match to TRBD2. The V gene end was trimmed by 5 bases and the J gene end by 1 base; junction bases not matched to a gene: 4. Germline loops: CDR1 MDHEN, CDR2 SYDVKM. The CDR3 covers 15 residues. The CDR3 DNA follows: TGTGCCAGCAGTCGGGGACTAGCCCGCACAGATACGCAGTATTTT. It encodes CASSRGLARTDTQYF.

Note on this clone: Other DNA sequences within the sample encode an identical CDR3. This sequence joins TRBV28 and TRBJ2-1; D uncertain. V was trimmed by 4 bases and J by 0 bases, leaving 7 bases between them. The CDR3 runs 14 residues. Germline-derived CDR1 and CDR2 are MDHEN and SYDVKM. For the CDR3, the DNA is TGTGCCAGCAGTTCCCTAGTCTCCTACAATGAGCAGTTCTTC. It is translated as CASSSLVSYNEQFF.

The V and J genes are TRBV19 and TRBJ1-5, with D unresolved. The CDR3 is made up of 14 amino acids. Germline loops: CDR1 LNHDA, CDR2 SQIVND (reference sequence). V gave up 3 bases and J gave up 3 bases, with 9 bases separating them. The CDR3 reads CASSMRELNQPQHF. In DNA, the CDR3 is TGTGCCAGTAGTATGAGGGAGCTCAATCAGCCCCAGCATTTT.

The chain combines TRBV5-1 with TRBJ1-3; unclear D gene. CDR1 and CDR2 (germline): SGHRS, YFSETQ. V dropped 2 bases and J dropped 0 bases, with 12 bases sitting between them. The length of the CDR3 is 16 residues. CDR3: CASSLSLGSSGNTIYF. In nucleotides, the CDR3 is TGCGCCAGCAGCTTAAGTTTAGGGAGCTCTGGAAACACCATATATTTT.

The gene calls are TRBV30 and TRBJ1-2; the D is unclear. CDR1 and CDR2 (germline): GTSNPN, SVGIG (reference sequence). The CDR3 spans 12 residues. The V gene lost 0 bases and the J gene lost 5 bases, with 7 bases spanning the gap. In DNA, the CDR3 is TGTGCCTGGAGTGTAGGAGGGTATGGCTACACCTTC. This encodes CAWSVGGYGYTF.

The chain recombines TRBV4-1 with TRBJ2-3; TRBD2 aligns across 8 bases. The V segment lost 0 bases and the J segment 6 bases; nucleotides outside the gene matches: 11. This CDR3 has 17 amino acids. Germline CDR1 is MGHRA and CDR2 is YSYEKL. The DNA for the CDR3 is TGCGCCAGCAGCCAAGACGCCCCGACTAGCGATAGGGATACGCAGTATTTT. It yields the protein CASSQDAPTSDRDTQYF.

V and J are TRBV27 and TRBJ2-6; D is possibly TRBD2 (6 bases). V was clipped by 3 bases and J by 3 bases, with 12 bases between them. Germline CDR1 reads MNHEY; CDR2 reads SMNVEV (reference sequence). This CDR3 has 16 residues. The CDR3 region is CASSLEGRYGANVLTF. CDR3 nucleotides: TGTGCCAGCAGTTTGGAGGGCCGGTATGGGGCCAACGTCCTGACTTTC.

This clone was detected only once. The gene calls are TRBV6-6 and TRBJ2-1; D unresolved. Germline-derived CDR1 and CDR2 are MNHNY and SVGAGI (reference sequence). The CDR3 sequence is 13 residues long. The V end was cut by 5 bases, the J end by 6 bases, with 11 bases between. The DNA of the CDR3 is TGTGCCAGCAGTCGGCTGCTAGTCAATGAGCAGTTCTTC. Amino acids: CASSRLLVNEQFF.

The rearrangement joins TRBV6-5 to TRBJ1-1, with D tentatively TRBD1 (5 bases). This CDR3 comprises 15 residues. The germline gives CDR1 MNHEY, CDR2 SVGAGI. Trimming removed 7 bases at V and 2 bases at J, with 17 bases between. CDR3 in DNA: TGTGCCAGCACCCTGGACCTCGGGGGTAACACTGAAGCTTTCTTT. It specifies CASTLDLGGNTEAFF.

The chain recombines TRBV30 with TRBJ1-2; D might be TRBD1 (5 bases). Germline loops: CDR1 GTSNPN, CDR2 SVGIG (reference sequence). This CDR3 has 15 amino acids. Trimming stripped 4 bases from V and 7 bases from J, with 22 bases between. CDR3 residues: CAWNLSPRTRSGYTF. Written as DNA, the CDR3 is TGTGCCTGGAACCTGTCCCCTAGGACACGGAGTGGCTACACCTTC. The complete variable domain, with remaining parts taken from reference TRBV30 and TRBJ1-2, reads SQTIHQWPATLVQPVGSPLSLECTVEGTSNPNLYWYRQAAGRGLQLLFYSVGIGQISSEVPQNLSASRPQDRQFILSSKKLLLSDSGFYLCAWNLSPRTRSGYTFGSGTRLTVV.

The gene calls are TRBV2 and TRBJ1-5, with a possible D match to TRBD1 (6 bases). The CDR3 sequence is 12 residues long. Trimming shortened V by 6 bases and J by 6 bases, and 9 bases separated the two germline ends. Germline V gene sequence: CDR1 SNHLY, CDR2 FYNNEI. The CDR3 loop reads CASRAQGQPQHF. CDR3 DNA: TGTGCCAGCAGGGCACAGGGTCAGCCCCAGCATTTT.

With respect to this clone: The same CDR3 also results from other DNA sequences found in this sample. The V call is TRBV7-6, the J call TRBJ1-5; D gene unclear. Germline lookup yields CDR1 SGHVS and CDR2 FNYEAQ. V was shortened by 3 bases and J by 2 bases, with 8 bases between the two germline ends. CDR3 size: 14 residues. DNA of the CDR3: TGTGCCAGCAGCTTGGACTCAGGCAATCAGCCCCAGCATTTT. Amino acid sequence: CASSLDSGNQPQHF.

CDR3 nucleotides: TGTGCCAGCACCTCGGGACACTTAGGCGGGACCCAGTACTTC. This gives the protein CASTSGHLGGTQYF. This sequence joins TRBV7-2 and TRBJ2-5; D perhaps matches TRBD1 (6 bases). This CDR3 has 14 amino acids. The germline gives CDR1 SGHTA, CDR2 FQGNSA. V was cut by 7 bases and J by 7 bases, with 19 bases left in between.

The rearrangement joins TRBV18 to TRBJ1-1; D is perhaps TRBD1 (5 bases). In germline, CDR1 is KGHSH, CDR2 LQKENI. The ends were cut back, 8 bases at V and 1 base at J, with 11 bases in the middle. The CDR3 loop spans 13 amino acids. CDR3 amino acids: CASTGDQNTEAFF. The CDR3 bases are TGTGCCAGCACGGGGGACCAGAACACTGAAGCTTTCTTT.

This clone has a single count. The chain combines TRBV30 with TRBJ2-2; 9 bases are a match to TRBD1. Germline CDR1 and CDR2: GTSNPN and SVGIG (reference sequence). V was clipped by 5 bases and J by 7 bases; unmatched bases: 5. The CDR3 is 13 amino acids. CDR3 sequence (DNA): TGTGCCTGGGGGGGACAGGGCGGCGGGGAGCTGTTTTTT. Translated: CAWGGQGGGELFF.

This clone was observed once. The V gene is TRBV5-6, the J gene TRBJ1-6; TRBD1 is a possible D gene (5 bases). Germline values: CDR1 SGHDT, CDR2 YYEEEE. The CDR3 is 14 residues long. V shed 2 bases and J shed 10 bases, with 13 bases lying between them. The CDR3 nucleotides are TGTGCCAGCAGCTTCCCGGGGGTATCCTCACCCCTCCACTTT. Protein: CASSFPGVSSPLHF. Filled out from reference TRBV5-6 and TRBJ1-6, the complete variable domain reads DAGVTQSPTHLIKTRGQQVTLRCSPKSGHDTVSWYQQALGQGPQFIFQYYEEEERQRGNFPDRFSGHQFPNYSSELNVNALLLGDSALYLCASSFPGVSSPLHFGNGTRLTVT.

The chain couples TRBV3-1 (or the pseudogene TRBV3-2) to TRBJ2-5, with a possible D match to TRBD2 (5 bases). The germline V gene has CDR1 LGHDT and CDR2 YNNKEL (reference sequence). This CDR3 is 17 amino acids long. V lost 3 bases and J lost 0, with 17 bases in between. Written as DNA, the CDR3 is TGTGCCAGCAGCCACAGTTTCCTAGAGCGGAACCAAGAGACCCAGTACTTC. It yields the protein CASSHSFLERNQETQYF.

About this clone itself: Other DNA sequences in this sample translate to the same CDR3. The chain joins TRBV7-9 to TRBJ1-2; unclear D gene. Trimming stripped 3 bases from V and 4 bases from J, with 6 bases between. This CDR3 region has 12 residues. Germline V gene lookup returns CDR1 SEHNR and CDR2 FQNEAQ (reference sequence). CDR3 region: CASSFPRYGYTF. The CDR3 DNA reads TGTGCCAGCAGCTTCCCCCGCTATGGCTACACCTTC. Together with reference TRBV7-9 and TRBJ1-2, the CDR3 gives the full variable domain: DTGVSQNPRHKITKRGQNVTFRCDPISEHNRLYWYRQTLGQGPEFLTYFQNEAQLEKSRLLSDRFSAERPKGSFSTLEIQRTEQGDSAMYLCASSFPRYGYTFGSGTRLTVV.

The chain recombines TRBV9 with TRBJ1-2; TRBD1 might be the D (6 bases). Trimming removed 0 bases at V and 8 bases at J, with 11 bases between. Germline CDR1 is SGDLS and CDR2 is YYNGEE. This CDR3 has 13 amino acids. The CDR3: CASSVGPGDGYTF. The DNA for the CDR3 is TGTGCCAGCAGCGTAGGCCCAGGGGACGGCTACACCTTC.

The rearrangement links TRBV7-2 to TRBJ2-1, with TRBD1 matching 11 bases. Germline V gives CDR1 SGHTA, CDR2 FQGNSA. The length of the CDR3 is 16 residues. V lost 5 bases and J lost 12; bases outside the gene matches: 15. The CDR3 loop is CASSHDSGTGGKGQFF. CDR3 sequence (DNA): TGTGCCAGCAGCCACGACTCCGGGACAGGGGGTAAGGGGCAGTTCTTC.